The rows below give T cell receptor beta chains drawn from one sample of a study of shared clonotypes between healthy human individuals. Generated by immunoSEQ multiplex PCR, the TCRdb table keeps only in-frame clones and is missing some. The sample holds about 1,800,000 clones, about 95% seen once. Material for sequencing was naive CD8+ T cells sorted from blood. These receptors all come from a man between 18 and 29 years old in good health. Each CDR3 is given without its conserved first and last residue. A D gene is named only where the DNA matches it firmly. Size values are once, few and many counts, or a class for expanded clones, and some rows have none.

d_call: TRBD2; cdr3_length: 11; j_call: TRBJ2-5; clone_size: -; v_call: TRBV9; cdr3_aa: ASSGGGAETQY
d_call: TRBD2; cdr3_length: 14; j_call: TRBJ2-5; clone_size: -; v_call: TRBV4-1; cdr3_aa: ASSQELARYQETQY
d_call: TRBD1; cdr3_length: 11; j_call: TRBJ2-7; clone_size: -; v_call: TRBV27; cdr3_aa: ASRQGTSYEQY
d_call: -; cdr3_length: 14; j_call: TRBJ1-3; clone_size: -; v_call: TRBV28; cdr3_aa: ASSPPLPKAGNTIY
d_call: -; cdr3_length: 13; j_call: TRBJ1-4; clone_size: -; v_call: TRBV10-3; cdr3_aa: AISEGDRYNEKLF
d_call: -; cdr3_length: 11; j_call: TRBJ2-5; clone_size: -; v_call: TRBV13; cdr3_aa: ASSAHQQETQY
d_call: TRBD2; cdr3_length: 15; j_call: TRBJ2-3; clone_size: -; v_call: TRBV7-9; cdr3_aa: ASSFGLAGASTDTQY
d_call: TRBD1; cdr3_length: 14; j_call: TRBJ1-1; clone_size: -; v_call: TRBV7-9; cdr3_aa: ASSFHRDRGQIEAF
d_call: -; cdr3_length: 13; j_call: TRBJ2-2; clone_size: -; v_call: TRBV4-1; cdr3_aa: ASSQGPGETGELF
d_call: -; cdr3_length: 11; j_call: TRBJ2-7; clone_size: -; v_call: TRBV28; cdr3_aa: ASSYRANYEQY
d_call: TRBD2; cdr3_length: 14; j_call: TRBJ2-1; clone_size: once; v_call: TRBV4-1; cdr3_aa: ASSETSGVGNNEQF
d_call: -; cdr3_length: 15; j_call: TRBJ1-4; clone_size: -; v_call: TRBV5-4; cdr3_aa: ASSLVGGGGTNEKLF
d_call: -; cdr3_length: 13; j_call: TRBJ2-7; clone_size: -; v_call: TRBV4-3; cdr3_aa: ASPLIGGSTHEQY
d_call: -; cdr3_length: 13; j_call: TRBJ2-7; clone_size: -; v_call: TRBV6-4; cdr3_aa: ASSGSGPSSYEQY
d_call: TRBD1; cdr3_length: 11; j_call: TRBJ1-4; clone_size: -; v_call: TRBV11-2; cdr3_aa: ASSLGPDRELF
d_call: -; cdr3_length: 15; j_call: TRBJ2-3; clone_size: -; v_call: TRBV13; cdr3_aa: ASSLDALGGGTDTQY
d_call: -; cdr3_length: 9; j_call: TRBJ2-5; clone_size: once; v_call: TRBV5-1; cdr3_aa: ASSLVSGQY
d_call: -; cdr3_length: 12; j_call: TRBJ1-2; clone_size: -; v_call: TRBV28; cdr3_aa: ASSLGGSVYGYT
d_call: TRBD1; cdr3_length: 16; j_call: TRBJ1-6; clone_size: -; v_call: TRBV27; cdr3_aa: ASSPLFGTGGYNSPLH
d_call: -; cdr3_length: 12; j_call: TRBJ1-1; clone_size: -; v_call: TRBV19; cdr3_aa: ASSPRTMKTEAF
d_call: TRBD2; cdr3_length: 13; j_call: TRBJ2-3; clone_size: -; v_call: TRBV9; cdr3_aa: ASSVGNSGADTQY
d_call: -; cdr3_length: 10; j_call: TRBJ1-1; clone_size: once; v_call: TRBV7-9; cdr3_aa: ASSLSHPEAF
d_call: TRBD1; cdr3_length: 13; j_call: TRBJ2-3; clone_size: -; v_call: TRBV7-3; cdr3_aa: ASSLGTERTDTQY
d_call: -; cdr3_length: 13; j_call: TRBJ2-3; clone_size: -; v_call: TRBV6-5; cdr3_aa: ASHPDSFFTDTQY
d_call: -; cdr3_length: 13; j_call: TRBJ2-5; clone_size: -; v_call: TRBV7-7; cdr3_aa: ASSSEITSQETQY
d_call: -; cdr3_length: 12; j_call: TRBJ1-2; clone_size: -; v_call: TRBV4-1; cdr3_aa: ASSQVAGRDGYT
d_call: TRBD1; cdr3_length: 15; j_call: TRBJ2-1; clone_size: -; v_call: TRBV11-2; cdr3_aa: ASSRSTGAPQYNEQF
d_call: -; cdr3_length: 13; j_call: TRBJ2-6; clone_size: -; v_call: TRBV5-4; cdr3_aa: ASSLTVSGANVLT
d_call: -; cdr3_length: 14; j_call: TRBJ1-4; clone_size: -; v_call: TRBV6-5; cdr3_aa: ASSYSGDPANEKLF
d_call: -; cdr3_length: 11; j_call: TRBJ2-7; clone_size: few; v_call: TRBV5-6; cdr3_aa: ASSLDISYEQY
d_call: TRBD1; cdr3_length: 15; j_call: TRBJ1-2; clone_size: -; v_call: TRBV5-1; cdr3_aa: ASSLEPPDRAAYGYT
d_call: -; cdr3_length: 13; j_call: TRBJ2-3; clone_size: -; v_call: TRBV30; cdr3_aa: AWSVGSSGTDTQY
d_call: -; cdr3_length: 12; j_call: TRBJ2-5; clone_size: -; v_call: TRBV29-1; cdr3_aa: SVSPGTFQETQY
d_call: TRBD1; cdr3_length: 10; j_call: TRBJ1-2; clone_size: few; v_call: TRBV7-2; cdr3_aa: ARWTGDGGYT
d_call: TRBD1; cdr3_length: 11; j_call: TRBJ2-7; clone_size: -; v_call: TRBV5-1; cdr3_aa: ASNIGQGYEQY
d_call: TRBD1; cdr3_length: 14; j_call: TRBJ2-7; clone_size: -; v_call: TRBV27; cdr3_aa: ASSSQTGAVTYEQY
d_call: TRBD1; cdr3_length: 15; j_call: TRBJ2-5; clone_size: -; v_call: TRBV5-1; cdr3_aa: ASSLDLGTGLQETQY
d_call: -; cdr3_length: 16; j_call: TRBJ1-5; clone_size: -; v_call: TRBV7-8; cdr3_aa: ASSSPGPLVFSNQPQH
d_call: TRBD1; cdr3_length: 14; j_call: TRBJ1-5; clone_size: -; v_call: TRBV7-8; cdr3_aa: ASSLVGEQGGLFQH
d_call: -; cdr3_length: 10; j_call: TRBJ1-1; clone_size: -; v_call: TRBV10-3; cdr3_aa: AIAAPDTEAF
d_call: -; cdr3_length: 11; j_call: TRBJ1-2; clone_size: -; v_call: TRBV6-1; cdr3_aa: ASIPGGNYGYT
d_call: -; cdr3_length: 8; j_call: TRBJ2-1; clone_size: -; v_call: TRBV30; cdr3_aa: AFSRGEQF
d_call: -; cdr3_length: 15; j_call: TRBJ2-7; clone_size: -; v_call: TRBV23-1; cdr3_aa: ASSQSSRAGRSYEQY
d_call: TRBD1; cdr3_length: 9; j_call: TRBJ2-5; clone_size: -; v_call: TRBV5-6; cdr3_aa: ASSIGQGQY
d_call: TRBD1; cdr3_length: 12; j_call: TRBJ2-7; clone_size: -; v_call: TRBV7-2; cdr3_aa: ASSSKGTAYEQY
d_call: -; cdr3_length: 12; j_call: TRBJ2-7; clone_size: -; v_call: TRBV10-1; cdr3_aa: ASSEGDVPYEQY
d_call: -; cdr3_length: 12; j_call: TRBJ2-2; clone_size: -; v_call: TRBV9; cdr3_aa: ASSVRQGTGELF
d_call: TRBD1; cdr3_length: 12; j_call: TRBJ2-2; clone_size: -; v_call: TRBV27; cdr3_aa: ASRDRGGTGELF
d_call: TRBD1; cdr3_length: 11; j_call: TRBJ1-2; clone_size: once; v_call: TRBV30; cdr3_aa: AWSVGQSYGYT
d_call: -; cdr3_length: 12; j_call: TRBJ2-7; clone_size: -; v_call: TRBV4-2; cdr3_aa: ASSLLGASGQLY
d_call: -; cdr3_length: 11; j_call: TRBJ1-4; clone_size: -; v_call: TRBV29-1; cdr3_aa: SVEGQVNEKLF
d_call: TRBD2; cdr3_length: 15; j_call: TRBJ2-1; clone_size: -; v_call: TRBV7-9; cdr3_aa: ASRDPGEGGLVDEQF
d_call: -; cdr3_length: 14; j_call: TRBJ1-5; clone_size: -; v_call: TRBV5-6; cdr3_aa: ASSLASAFSNQPQH
d_call: TRBD2; cdr3_length: 14; j_call: TRBJ2-7; clone_size: once; v_call: TRBV4-1; cdr3_aa: ASSQYGGRSSYEQY
d_call: TRBD2; cdr3_length: 12; j_call: TRBJ2-7; clone_size: -; v_call: TRBV27; cdr3_aa: ASSLLSGAYEQY
d_call: TRBD1; cdr3_length: 14; j_call: TRBJ2-7; clone_size: -; v_call: TRBV4-3; cdr3_aa: ASSQFPGQGVNEQY
d_call: -; cdr3_length: 13; j_call: TRBJ2-2; clone_size: -; v_call: TRBV5-1; cdr3_aa: ASSFTSTSLGELF
d_call: -; cdr3_length: 9; j_call: TRBJ2-1; clone_size: -; v_call: TRBV7-9; cdr3_aa: ASSAGSEQF